This T cell receptor (beta chain) came from a study of T cell repertoires in cytomegalovirus infection. Study background: Recently identified HLA-C-restricted and well-studied HLA-B-restricted CMV epitopes were used. Both a matching HLA type and CMV infection were indicated by public TCR beta signatures. General study findings and limits: The study found HLA-C-restricted CMV-specific TCR beta clonotypes dominating the ex vivo response.

In regard to this clonotype: Its specificity is unknown.

Using its own MiXCR run on the reads, TCRdb lists one record per CDR3 protein. The sample includes approximately 910,000 distinct CDR3 sequences, approximately 31% seen only once; the top ten take over 13%. The specimen was cultured CD8+ T cells from PBMCs, collected from culture after CMV antigen stimulation. The sequence derives from a human donor in good health (CMV status not recorded). Some clones in this sample may be carry-over from other donors' samples.

The CDR3 region is CASSQGGTKNNEQFF. The CDR3, as DNA: TGTGCCAGCAGCCAAGGTGGGACGAAAAACAATGAGCAGTTCTTC. The genes are TRBV14 and TRBJ2-1, with D perhaps matching TRBD1 or TRBD2 (5 bases each). CDR3 length: 15 residues. The V end lost 1 base, the J end lost 5 bases, and 12 bases lay between the germline ends. Looked up from germline, CDR1 is SGHDN and CDR2 is FVKESK.